Shown below are 20 T cell receptor beta chains from a single sample sequenced in a study of blood T cell repertoires in COVID-19. Sequencing used immunoSEQ multiplex PCR; TCRdb keeps in-frame clones, though not all of them. In the table there are a few hundred thousand clones, around 84% of which are singletons. Source material: peripheral blood. The receptors were sampled from a man aged 55 to 70 with acute or convalescent COVID-19.

V and J are TRBV19 and TRBJ1-2; TRBD1 might be the D (6 bases). V gave up 7 bases and J gave up 2 bases, with 17 bases separating them. The CDR3 consists of 15 residues. The germline gives CDR1 LNHDA, CDR2 SQIVND (reference sequence). The CDR3 coding sequence is TGTGCCAGTATGGGCGGGGGGGCCCCCAACTATGGCTACACCTTC. Encoded protein: CASMGGGAPNYGYTF. The variable domain in full, completed from reference TRBV19 and TRBJ1-2, reads DGGITQSPKYLFRKEGQNVTLSCEQNLNHDAMYWYRQDPGQGLRLIYYSQIVNDFQKGDIAEGYSVSREKKESFPLTVTSAQKNPTAFYLCASMGGGAPNYGYTFGSGTRLTVV.

The chain has TRBV19 and TRBJ2-7; 8 bases map to TRBD1. V lost 1 base, J lost 7 bases, and 6 bases stayed unmatched. From germline, CDR1 is LNHDA and CDR2 SQIVND (reference sequence). The CDR3 length is 14 residues. In DNA form, the CDR3 reads TGTGCCAGTAGTATAGCTGGACAGGGTCGGGAGCAGTACTTC. Translating gives CASSIAGQGREQYF.

V gene TRBV19 combines with J gene TRBJ1-2, with D perhaps TRBD1 (5 bases). V lost 8 bases, J lost 8 bases, and 18 bases lay in between. This CDR3 is built from 13 residues. Germline CDR1 LNHDA, CDR2 SQIVND (reference sequence). For the CDR3, the DNA is TGTGCCAGTGCCTTTCTGGACACGTCGGGCTACACCTTC. Translating gives CASAFLDTSGYTF.

This chain links TRBV2 with TRBJ2-6, with D unresolved. The length of the CDR3 is 15 residues. Looked up from germline, CDR1 is SNHLY and CDR2 is FYNNEI. The V end lost 3 bases, the J end lost 2 bases, and 8 bases lay between the germline ends. Here the CDR3 DNA reads TGTGCCAGCAGTGACTCAGGTACTGGGGCCAACGTCCTGACTTTC. It yields the protein CASSDSGTGANVLTF.

This rearrangement joins TRBV19 to TRBJ1-3, with 8 bases lining up with TRBD1. This CDR3 contains 17 residues. Per germline, CDR1 LNHDA and CDR2 SQIVND (reference sequence). Trimming at V came to 5 bases and at J to 3 bases, leaving 12 bases not matched to a gene. The CDR3 region has the DNA TGTGCCAGTAGTTTTCTAGGACAGGGTGCTCATGGAAACACCATATATTTT. This gives the protein CASSFLGQGAHGNTIYF.

The V and J genes are TRBV3-1 (or the pseudogene TRBV3-2) and TRBJ2-7; D is unresolved. Per the germline V gene, CDR1 is LGHDT and CDR2 is YNNKEL (reference sequence). Trimming stripped 0 bases from V and 2 bases from J, with 2 bases between. The CDR3 loop spans 12 amino acids. The CDR3 DNA reads TGTGCCAGCAGCCAAGACACCTACGAGCAGTACTTC. Translated, it gives CASSQDTYEQYF.

This clone was seen just once. The rearrangement joins TRBV9 to TRBJ2-3; 8 nucleotides align to TRBD2. This CDR3 comprises 15 residues. The germline gives CDR1 SGDLS, CDR2 YYNGEE. Trimming at V came to 0 bases and at J to 4 bases, leaving 4 bases not matched to a gene. This chain's CDR3 is CASSVVGGAPDTQYF. The DNA for the CDR3 is TGTGCCAGCAGCGTAGTCGGGGGGGCACCAGATACGCAGTATTTT.

The genes are TRBV6-5 and TRBJ1-6; D might be TRBD1 (5 bases). Germline V gives CDR1 MNHEY, CDR2 SVGAGI. CDR3 length: 15 amino acids. Trimming pared 8 bases from V and 5 bases from J, leaving 16 bases between. In nucleotides, the CDR3 is TGTGCCAGCGGAGGGGAACTTAGAGATAATTCACCCCTCCACTTT. Protein sequence: CASGGELRDNSPLHF.

The rearrangement uses TRBV3-1 (or the pseudogene TRBV3-2) and TRBJ1-2; D is uncertain. V lost 0 bases, J lost 4 bases, and 12 bases lay in between. Germline CDR1 is LGHDT and CDR2 is YNNKEL (reference sequence). The CDR3 is 15 amino acids. CDR3 sequence: CASSQDSRVGYGYTF. The DNA of the CDR3 is TGTGCCAGCAGCCAAGATTCGCGGGTCGGCTATGGCTACACCTTC.

The rearrangement links TRBV5-1 to TRBJ1-1; maybe TRBD1 (6 bases). The germline V and J ends were trimmed by 0 bases and 0 bases, with 12 bases remaining between them. Germline CDR1 is SGHRS and CDR2 is YFSETQ. The CDR3 covers 16 residues. The CDR3 DNA follows: TGCGCCAGCAGCTTGGTACCGGACAGCTTGAACACTGAAGCTTTCTTT. Translated: CASSLVPDSLNTEAFF.

This chain links TRBV7-6 with TRBJ2-3, with 8 bases matching TRBD1. V gave up 6 bases and J gave up 4 bases; unmatched junction bases: 9. Germline V lookup: CDR1 SGHVS, CDR2 FNYEAQ. This CDR3 has 15 residues. This chain's CDR3 is CASSYRDRRPDTQYF. The DNA of the CDR3 is TGTGCCAGCAGTTACCGGGACAGGCGGCCAGATACGCAGTATTTT.

The chain uses TRBV11-2 and TRBJ2-2; 8 nucleotides line up with TRBD2. Germline CDR1 SGHAT, CDR2 FQNNGV. Unmatched junction bases numbered 1, after V lost 3 bases and J lost 1 base. The CDR3 runs 15 residues. This CDR3 is CASSFTSGNTGELFF. CDR3 nucleotides: TGTGCCAGCAGCTTTACTAGCGGGAACACCGGGGAGCTGTTTTTT.

This chain connects TRBV18 to TRBJ1-1; 12 nucleotides line up with TRBD1. The CDR3 has 18 amino acids. Losses at the gene ends were 1 base for V and 0 bases for J; bases not matched to a gene: 6. Germline V gives CDR1 KGHSH, CDR2 LQKENI. CDR3 sequence: CASSPRDRGPSLNTEAFF. The DNA of the CDR3 is TGTGCCAGCTCACCACGGGACAGGGGGCCCTCTTTGAACACTGAAGCTTTCTTT.

The J gene is TRBJ2-7, the V gene TRBV27, with D perhaps matching TRBD2 (7 bases). Germline CDR1 MNHEY, CDR2 SMNVEV (reference sequence). The CDR3 spans 15 residues. Trimming took 1 base from V and 4 from J, leaving 14 bases between them. CDR3 region: CASSLFGGRIYEQYF. As DNA, the CDR3 is TGTGCCAGCAGTTTATTCGGGGGGCGCATATACGAGCAGTACTTC.

J is TRBJ2-3 and V is TRBV5-1, with a weak D call TRBD2 (6 bases). CDR3 length: 13 residues. CDR1 and CDR2 from the germline V gene are SGHRS and YFSETQ. V was pared by 6 bases and J by 5 bases, with 13 bases between. The chain's CDR3 is CASTQKAGDTQYF. In DNA form, the CDR3 reads TGCGCCAGCACCCAGAAAGCGGGAGATACGCAGTATTTT.

The chain carries TRBV11-3 and TRBJ2-3; 8 bases line up with TRBD1. CDR1 and CDR2 (germline): SGHNT, YENEEA. CDR3 length: 15 residues. V lost 5 bases, J lost 1 base, and 5 bases stayed unmatched. The CDR3 DNA follows: TGTGCCAGCAGCCTCGGACAGGGAGGCACAGATACGCAGTATTTT. Translating it yields CASSLGQGGTDTQYF.

The rearrangement links TRBV6-5 to TRBJ2-1; no firm D call. This CDR3 region has 13 residues. Trimming took off 4 bases at V and 5 bases at J, with 9 bases between the two ends. Germline V lookup: CDR1 MNHEY, CDR2 SVGAGI. This chain's CDR3 is CASSSDTNNEQFF. In nucleotides, the CDR3 is TGTGCCAGCAGTTCCGACACGAACAATGAGCAGTTCTTC.

The chain links TRBV4-1 to TRBJ2-2; 8 bases agree with TRBD1. The V gene end was trimmed by 7 bases and the J gene end by 0 bases; junction bases not matched to a gene: 7. CDR1 and CDR2 from the germline V gene are MGHRA and YSYEKL. The CDR3 is 16 amino acids. This chain's CDR3 is CASKPDRDTNTGELFF. As DNA, the CDR3 is TGCGCCAGCAAGCCGGACAGGGACACGAACACCGGGGAGCTGTTTTTT.

This rearrangement joins TRBV9 to TRBJ2-1; no definite D call. The CDR3 extends over 13 amino acids. V was trimmed by 1 base and J by 4 bases, leaving 6 bases between them. The germline CDR1 and CDR2 sequences are SGDLS and YYNGEE. The CDR3 loop reads CASSVQTYNEQFF. The CDR3 region has the DNA TGTGCCAGCAGCGTACAAACATACAATGAGCAGTTCTTC.

V is TRBV16 and J is TRBJ1-5, with D hard to call. Germline-derived CDR1 and CDR2 are KGHSY and FQNENV. The ends were cut back, 4 bases at V and 4 bases at J, with 8 bases in the middle. This CDR3 is built from 13 residues. CDR3 sequence reads: CASSLNRNQPQHF. The CDR3 region has the DNA TGTGCCAGCAGCCTTAACCGGAATCAGCCCCAGCATTTT.